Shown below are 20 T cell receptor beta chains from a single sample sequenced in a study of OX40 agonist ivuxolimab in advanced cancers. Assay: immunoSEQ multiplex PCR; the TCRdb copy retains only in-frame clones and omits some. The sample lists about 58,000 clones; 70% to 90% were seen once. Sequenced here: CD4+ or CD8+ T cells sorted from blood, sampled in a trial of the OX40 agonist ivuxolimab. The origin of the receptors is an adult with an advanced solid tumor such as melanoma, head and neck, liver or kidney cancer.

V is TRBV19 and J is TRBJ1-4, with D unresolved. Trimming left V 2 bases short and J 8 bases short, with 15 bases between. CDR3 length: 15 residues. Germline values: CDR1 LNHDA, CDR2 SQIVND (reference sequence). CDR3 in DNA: TGTGCCAGTAGTATAATGGGCCAGTTGGGAGAAAAACTGTTTTTT. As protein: CASSIMGQLGEKLFF.

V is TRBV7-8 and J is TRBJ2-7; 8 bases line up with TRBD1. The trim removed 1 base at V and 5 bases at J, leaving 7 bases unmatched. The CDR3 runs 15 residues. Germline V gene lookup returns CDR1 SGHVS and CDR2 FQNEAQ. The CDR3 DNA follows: TGTGCCAGCAGCTTAGTCCGGACAGGGAGTAACGAGCAGTACTTC. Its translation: CASSLVRTGSNEQYF.

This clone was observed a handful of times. CDR3 region: CAGDFGGGVDEQFF. As DNA, the CDR3 is TGTGCCGGGGATTTCGGGGGGGGCGTGGATGAGCAGTTCTTC. The chain employs TRBV2 and TRBJ2-1; TRBD2 agrees at 8 bases. After removal of 11 bases from V and 8 bases from J, the junction contained 14 bases not matched to a gene. The CDR3 length is 14 residues. Germline assignment: CDR1 SNHLY and CDR2 FYNNEI.

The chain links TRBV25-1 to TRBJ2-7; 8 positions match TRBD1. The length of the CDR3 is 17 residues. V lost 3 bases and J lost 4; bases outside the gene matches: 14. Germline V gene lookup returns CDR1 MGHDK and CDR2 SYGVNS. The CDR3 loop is CASSDPITGGRRYEQYF. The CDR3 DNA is TGTGCCAGCAGTGACCCGATTACAGGGGGGCGGAGGTACGAGCAGTACTTC.

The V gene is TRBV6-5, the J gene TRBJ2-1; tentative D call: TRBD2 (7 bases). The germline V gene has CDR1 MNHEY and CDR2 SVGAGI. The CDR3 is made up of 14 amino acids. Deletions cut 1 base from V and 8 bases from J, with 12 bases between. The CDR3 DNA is TGTGCCAGCAGTTACTTGGGGGGGCCACATGAGCAGTTCTTC. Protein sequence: CASSYLGGPHEQFF.

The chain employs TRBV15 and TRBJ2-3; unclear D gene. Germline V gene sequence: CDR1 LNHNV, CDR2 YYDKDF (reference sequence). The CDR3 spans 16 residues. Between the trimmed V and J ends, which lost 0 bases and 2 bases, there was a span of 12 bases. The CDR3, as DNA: TGTGCCACCAGCAGAGATTGGAAGGGTGTCACAGATACGCAGTATTTT. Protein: CATSRDWKGVTDTQYF.

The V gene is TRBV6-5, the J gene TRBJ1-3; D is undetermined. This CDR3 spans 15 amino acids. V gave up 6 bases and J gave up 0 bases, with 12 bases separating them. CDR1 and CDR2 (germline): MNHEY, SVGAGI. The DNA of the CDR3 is TGTGCCAGCAGGGGTGTGGGAGTCTCTGGAAACACCATATATTTT. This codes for CASRGVGVSGNTIYF.

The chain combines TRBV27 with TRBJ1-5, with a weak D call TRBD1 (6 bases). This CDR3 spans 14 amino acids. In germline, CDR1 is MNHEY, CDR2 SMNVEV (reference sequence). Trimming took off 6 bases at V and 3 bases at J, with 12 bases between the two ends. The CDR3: CASSLNRDNQPQHF. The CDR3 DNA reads TGTGCCAGCAGCCTTAACAGGGACAATCAGCCCCAGCATTTT.

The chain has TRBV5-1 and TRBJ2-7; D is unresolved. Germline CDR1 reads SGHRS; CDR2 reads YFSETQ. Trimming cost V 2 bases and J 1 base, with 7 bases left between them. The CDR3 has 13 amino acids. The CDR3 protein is CASSFDGSYEQYF. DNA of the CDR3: TGCGCCAGCAGCTTTGACGGGTCCTACGAGCAGTACTTC. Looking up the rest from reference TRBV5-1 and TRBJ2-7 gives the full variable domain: KAGVTQTPRYLIKTRGQQVTLSCSPISGHRSVSWYQQTPGQGLQFLFEYFSETQRNKGNFPGRFSGRQFSNSRSEMNVSTLELGDSALYLCASSFDGSYEQYFGPGTRLTVT.

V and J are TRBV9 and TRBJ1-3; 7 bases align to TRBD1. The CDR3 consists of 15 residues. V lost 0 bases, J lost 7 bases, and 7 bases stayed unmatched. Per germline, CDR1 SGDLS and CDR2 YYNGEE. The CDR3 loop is CASSVEARGANTIYF. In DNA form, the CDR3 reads TGTGCCAGCAGCGTAGAGGCCAGGGGGGCGAACACCATATATTTT.

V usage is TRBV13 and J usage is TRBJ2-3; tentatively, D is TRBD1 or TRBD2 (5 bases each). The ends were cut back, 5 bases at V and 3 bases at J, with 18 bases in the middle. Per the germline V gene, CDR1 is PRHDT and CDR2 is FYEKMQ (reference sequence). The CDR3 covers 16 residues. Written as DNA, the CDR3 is TGTGCCAGCAGCCCGGGCCTTGAGGGGTTGACAGATACGCAGTATTTT. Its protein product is CASSPGLEGLTDTQYF.

CDR3 in amino acids: CASSLAQGANYGYTF. The CDR3 DNA reads as TGTGCCAGCAGCTTGGCACAGGGAGCTAACTATGGCTACACCTTC. The chain links TRBV5-4 to TRBJ1-2; D might be TRBD1 (6 bases). Per germline, CDR1 SGHNT and CDR2 YYREEE (reference sequence). Trimming shortened V by 0 bases and J by 0 bases, and 9 bases separated the two germline ends. This CDR3 has 15 amino acids.

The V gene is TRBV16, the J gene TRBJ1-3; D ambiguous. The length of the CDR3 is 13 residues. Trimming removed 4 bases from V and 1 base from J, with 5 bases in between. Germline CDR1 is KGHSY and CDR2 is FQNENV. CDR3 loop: CASSPGSGNTIYF. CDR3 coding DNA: TGTGCCAGCAGCCCTGGATCTGGAAACACCATATATTTT.

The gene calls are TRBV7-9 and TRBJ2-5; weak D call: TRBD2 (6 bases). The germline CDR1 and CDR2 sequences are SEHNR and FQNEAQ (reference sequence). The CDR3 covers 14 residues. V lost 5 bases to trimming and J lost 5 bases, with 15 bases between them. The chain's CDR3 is CASSPGPAGETQYF. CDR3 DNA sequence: TGTGCCAGCAGCCCCGGACCCGCGGGGGAGACCCAGTACTTC.

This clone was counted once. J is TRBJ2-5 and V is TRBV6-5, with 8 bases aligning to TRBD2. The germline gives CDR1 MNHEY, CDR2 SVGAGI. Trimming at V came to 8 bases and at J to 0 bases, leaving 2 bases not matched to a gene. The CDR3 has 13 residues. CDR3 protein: CASAAGDQETQYF. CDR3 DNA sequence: TGTGCCAGCGCAGCGGGGGACCAAGAGACCCAGTACTTC.

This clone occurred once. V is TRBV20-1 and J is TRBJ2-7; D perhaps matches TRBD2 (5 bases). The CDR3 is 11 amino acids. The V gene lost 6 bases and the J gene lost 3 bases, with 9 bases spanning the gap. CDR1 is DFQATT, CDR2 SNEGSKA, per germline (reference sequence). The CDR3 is CSARRGYEQYF. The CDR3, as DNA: TGCAGTGCGAGACGGGGCTACGAGCAGTACTTC.

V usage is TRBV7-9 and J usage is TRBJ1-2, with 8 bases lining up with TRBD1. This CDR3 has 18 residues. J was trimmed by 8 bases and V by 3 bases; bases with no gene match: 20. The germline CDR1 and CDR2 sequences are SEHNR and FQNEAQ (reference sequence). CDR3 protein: CASSFSKGQESLPGGYTF. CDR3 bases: TGTGCCAGCAGCTTTAGCAAGGGACAGGAGAGCTTACCGGGCGGCTACACCTTC.

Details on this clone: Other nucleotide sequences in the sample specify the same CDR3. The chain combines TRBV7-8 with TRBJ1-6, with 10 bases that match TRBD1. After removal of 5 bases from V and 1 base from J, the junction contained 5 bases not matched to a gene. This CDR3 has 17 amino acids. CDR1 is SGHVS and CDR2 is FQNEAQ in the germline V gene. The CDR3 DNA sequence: TGTGCCAGCAGCCCGCGGACAGGGGGGTCCTATAATTCACCCCTCCACTTT. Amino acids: CASSPRTGGSYNSPLHF. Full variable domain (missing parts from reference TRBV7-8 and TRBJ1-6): GAGVSQSPRYKVAKRGQDVALRCDPISGHVSLFWYQQALGQGPEFLTYFQNEAQLDKSGLPSDRFFAERPEGSVSTLKIQRTQQEDSAVYLCASSPRTGGSYNSPLHFGNGTRLTVT.

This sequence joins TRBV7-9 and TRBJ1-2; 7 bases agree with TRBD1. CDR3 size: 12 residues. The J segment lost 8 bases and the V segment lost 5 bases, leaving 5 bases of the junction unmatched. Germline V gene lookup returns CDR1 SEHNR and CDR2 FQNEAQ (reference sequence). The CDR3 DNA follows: TGTGCCAGCAGCCCAGGGACAGCCGGCTACACCTTC. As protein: CASSPGTAGYTF.

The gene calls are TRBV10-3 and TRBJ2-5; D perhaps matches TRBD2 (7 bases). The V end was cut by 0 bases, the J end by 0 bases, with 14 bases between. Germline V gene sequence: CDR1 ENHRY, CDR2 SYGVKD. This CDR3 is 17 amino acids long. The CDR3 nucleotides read TGTGCCATCAGTGAGTCAAGAGGGGGGGTCGACCAAGAGACCCAGTACTTC. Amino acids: CAISESRGGVDQETQYF.